This T cell receptor beta chain was observed in a study of technical replicates of blood from a few donors. Measured with immunoSEQ multiplex PCR; TCRdb has only the in-frame clones, and not every one. The table has approximately 70,000 clones, about 98% seen once. This CDR3 region has 12 residues. Trimming took 5 bases from V and 4 from J, leaving 7 bases between them. CDR1 and CDR2 from the germline V gene are MNHEY and SMNVEV (reference sequence). The sequenced sample consisted of T cells isolated from PBMCs. This receptor was identified in a human donor in good health. V usage is TRBV27 and J usage is TRBJ2-3; no clear D. The CDR3 DNA is TGTGCCAGCAGTCCAAATGCAGATACGCAGTATTTT. Its protein product is CASSPNADTQYF.